These T cell receptor beta chains were read from a single sample in a study of graft-versus-host responses after intestinal transplantation. Profiled with immunoSEQ multiplex PCR; TCRdb holds only in-frame clones, not every one. This table holds 80,000 to 95,000 clones, approximately 94% found once. These receptors' targets are unknown. This material consisted of unstimulated CD8+ T cells sorted from spleen or lymph node cells, taken before intestinal transplant. These receptors were taken from a human donor who received an intestinal transplant. Both conserved end residues are part of each CDR3. Rows give clone size only sometimes, using once, few, many, or a class for an expanded clone.

clone size,V gene,CDR3 protein
.,TRBV2,CASTLSWGSGGSGTEAFF
.,TRBV7-8,CASSGGLAGLNEQFF
once,TRBV7-8,CASSSGQGTYNEQFF
.,TRBV27,CASRKGGTGFHEQYF
.,TRBV9,CASSVEGTVPNTGELFF
.,TRBV9,CASSASGVEAFF
.,TRBV9,CASSVGGGGGAYNEQFF
.,TRBV10-3,CATGDLSSGNTIYF
.,TRBV11-2,CASSSRTAATNEKLFF
few,TRBV10-3,CAISEESSGLYEQYF
once,TRBV29-1,CSVGMGQKDTQYF
once,TRBV27,CASSPEGGSYNSPLHF
.,TRBV27,CASRSPAQEQYF
.,TRBV5-5,CASSFVFGLYEQYF
.,TRBV7-6,CASSLGTGVNQPQHF
.,TRBV2,CASSRSMTSNEKLFF
.,TRBV4-3,CASSQDRSAEAFF
once,TRBV5-4,CASSLAGRGDTQYF
once,TRBV27,CASSLKAVETQYF
once,TRBV7-2,CASSSGVSSTDTQYF
.,TRBV27,CASRAGAGYGYTF
.,TRBV6-5,CASSSLATADTQYF
.,TRBV30,CAWMLSGSFWGGRKTEAFF
.,TRBV7-9,CASSSLAGRADTQYF
.,TRBV7-9,CASSFQRQGGMNTEAFF
.,TRBV4-1,CASSQDSREAGTEAFF
few,TRBV7-9,CASSPTRDRHISYEQYF
.,TRBV6-1,CASSEFSGANVLTF
once,TRBV7-9,CASSSMAGYTF
.,TRBV7-6,CASSAPGQGAQTNEKLFF
.,TRBV7-2,CASSWGLAGISTDTQYF
.,TRBV27,CASSPLWTGEETQYF
.,TRBV27,CASSPNLYRKTTDTQYF
.,TRBV12-5,CASAWTAGDTEAFF
.,TRBV4-3,CASSQASGGSNEQFF
.,TRBV18,CASSLQSGQGFGYTF
.,TRBV7-9,CASSLVGIHHLYGYTF
.,TRBV6-5,CASSPPGISYEQYF
.,TRBV6-1,CASRGGPRSSYEQYF
.,TRBV10-3,CAISGWAGGNTGELFF
.,TRBV10-3,CAISEQRRDREYSNQPQHF
once,TRBV27,CASSFSRGVGEQYF
.,TRBV11-3,CASSFHDRQLNQPQHF
.,TRBV7-9,CASSGRQGPTDTQYF
.,TRBV7-2,CASSSTGGEQYF
.,TRBV9,CASSVGGGGGELFF
.,TRBV28,CASSSGQGWHEQFF
.,TRBV13,CASSRTESTDTQYF
.,TRBV2,CASGELAGGNNEQFF
.,TRBV9,CASSAGGGEDTQYF
.,TRBV7-2,CASSLLLAGPLGDTQYF
.,TRBV29-1,CSVEDRAGLSYEQYF
.,TRBV4-3,CASSAGAGLSYEQYF